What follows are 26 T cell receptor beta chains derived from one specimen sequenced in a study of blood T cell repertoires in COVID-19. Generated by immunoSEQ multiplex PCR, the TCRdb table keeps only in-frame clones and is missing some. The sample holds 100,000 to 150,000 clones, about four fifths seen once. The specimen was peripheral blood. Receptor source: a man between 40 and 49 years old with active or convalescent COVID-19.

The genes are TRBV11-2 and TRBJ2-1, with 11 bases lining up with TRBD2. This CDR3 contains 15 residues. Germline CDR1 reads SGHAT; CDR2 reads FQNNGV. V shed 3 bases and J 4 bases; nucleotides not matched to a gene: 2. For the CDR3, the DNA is TGTGCCAGCAGCTTCTTAGCGGGGGGGTACAATGAGCAGTTCTTC. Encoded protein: CASSFLAGGYNEQFF.

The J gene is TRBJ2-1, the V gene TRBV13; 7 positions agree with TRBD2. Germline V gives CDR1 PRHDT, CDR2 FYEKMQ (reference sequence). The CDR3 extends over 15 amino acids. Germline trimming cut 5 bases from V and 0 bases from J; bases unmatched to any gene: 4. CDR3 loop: CASSPPSGSYNEQFF. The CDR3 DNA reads TGTGCCAGCAGCCCCCCTAGCGGCTCCTACAATGAGCAGTTCTTC.

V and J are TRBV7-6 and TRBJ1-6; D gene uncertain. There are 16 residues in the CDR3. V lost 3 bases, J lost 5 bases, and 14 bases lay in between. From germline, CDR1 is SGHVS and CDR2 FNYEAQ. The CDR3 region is CASSFGIATDNSPLHF. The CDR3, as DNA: TGTGCCAGCAGCTTCGGGATTGCAACGGATAATTCACCCCTCCACTTT.

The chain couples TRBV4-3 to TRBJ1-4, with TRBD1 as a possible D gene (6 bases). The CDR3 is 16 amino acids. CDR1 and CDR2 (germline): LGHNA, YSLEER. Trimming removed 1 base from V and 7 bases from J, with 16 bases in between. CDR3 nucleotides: TGCGCCAGCAGCCAAGCCGTGGGGGCGGTTGGTGAAAAACTGTTTTTT. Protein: CASSQAVGAVGEKLFF.

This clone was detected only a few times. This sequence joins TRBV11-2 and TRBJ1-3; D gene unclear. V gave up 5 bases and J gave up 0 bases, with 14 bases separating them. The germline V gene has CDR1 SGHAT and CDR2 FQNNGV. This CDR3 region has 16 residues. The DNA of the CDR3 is TGTGCCAGCAGCCCGCGGACTCTTAGCTCTGGAAACACCATATATTTT. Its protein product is CASSPRTLSSGNTIYF. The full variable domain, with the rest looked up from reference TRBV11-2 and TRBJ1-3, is EAGVAQSPRYKIIEKRQSVAFWCNPISGHATLYWYQQILGQGPKLLIQFQNNGVVDDSQLPKDRFSAERLKGVDSTLKIQPAKLEDSAVYLCASSPRTLSSGNTIYFGEGSWLTVV.

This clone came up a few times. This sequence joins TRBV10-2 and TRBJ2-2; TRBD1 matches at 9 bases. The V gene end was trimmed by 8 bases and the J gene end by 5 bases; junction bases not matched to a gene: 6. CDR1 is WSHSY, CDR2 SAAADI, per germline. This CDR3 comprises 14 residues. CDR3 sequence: CASGTGMNTGELFF. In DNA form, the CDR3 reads TGCGCCAGCGGGACAGGGATGAATACCGGGGAGCTGTTTTTT.

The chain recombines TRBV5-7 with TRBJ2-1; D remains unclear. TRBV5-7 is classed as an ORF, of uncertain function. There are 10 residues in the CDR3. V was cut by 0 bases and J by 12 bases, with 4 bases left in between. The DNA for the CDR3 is TGTGCCAGCAGCTTGGTCAGGCAGTTCTTC. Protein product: CASSLVRQFF.

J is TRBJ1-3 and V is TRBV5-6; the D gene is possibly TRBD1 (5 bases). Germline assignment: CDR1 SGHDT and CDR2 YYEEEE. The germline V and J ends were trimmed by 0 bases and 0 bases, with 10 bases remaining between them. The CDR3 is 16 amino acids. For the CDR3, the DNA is TGTGCCAGCAGCTTGGTGGGGGGACTCTCTGGAAACACCATATATTTT. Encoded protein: CASSLVGGLSGNTIYF. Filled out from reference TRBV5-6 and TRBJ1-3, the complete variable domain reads DAGVTQSPTHLIKTRGQQVTLRCSPKSGHDTVSWYQQALGQGPQFIFQYYEEEERQRGNFPDRFSGHQFPNYSSELNVNALLLGDSALYLCASSLVGGLSGNTIYFGEGSWLTVV.

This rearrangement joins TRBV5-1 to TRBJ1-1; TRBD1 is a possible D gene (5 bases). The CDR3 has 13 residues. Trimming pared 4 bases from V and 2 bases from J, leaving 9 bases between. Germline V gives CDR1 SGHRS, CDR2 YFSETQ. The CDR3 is CASSPGHNTEAFF. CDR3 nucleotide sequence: TGCGCCAGCAGCCCCGGACATAACACTGAAGCTTTCTTT.

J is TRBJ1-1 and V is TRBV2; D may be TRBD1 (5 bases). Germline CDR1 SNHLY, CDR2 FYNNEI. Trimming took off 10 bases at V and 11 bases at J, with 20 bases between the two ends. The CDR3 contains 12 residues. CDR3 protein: CANQLDRNSAFF. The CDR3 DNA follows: TGTGCCAACCAATTAGACAGAAACTCGGCTTTCTTT.

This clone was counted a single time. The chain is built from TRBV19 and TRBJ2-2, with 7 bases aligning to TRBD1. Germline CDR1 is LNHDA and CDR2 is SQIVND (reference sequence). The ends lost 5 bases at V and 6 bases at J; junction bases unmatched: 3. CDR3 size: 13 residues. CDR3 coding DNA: TGTGCCAGTAGTGGGCAGGGGGCCGGGGAGCTGTTTTTT. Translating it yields CASSGQGAGELFF.

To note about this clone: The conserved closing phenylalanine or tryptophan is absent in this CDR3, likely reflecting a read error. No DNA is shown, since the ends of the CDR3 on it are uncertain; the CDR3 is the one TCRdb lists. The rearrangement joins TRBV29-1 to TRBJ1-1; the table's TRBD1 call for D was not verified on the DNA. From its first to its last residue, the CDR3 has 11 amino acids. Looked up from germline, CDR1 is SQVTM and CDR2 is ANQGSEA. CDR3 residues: CTPRATIAPGI.

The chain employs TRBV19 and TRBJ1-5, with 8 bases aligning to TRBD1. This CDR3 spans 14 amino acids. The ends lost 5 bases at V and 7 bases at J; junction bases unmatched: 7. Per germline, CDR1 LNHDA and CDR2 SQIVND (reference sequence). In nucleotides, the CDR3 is TGTGCCAGTAGTTTACAGGGGGATAGACAGCCCCAGCATTTT. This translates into CASSLQGDRQPQHF.

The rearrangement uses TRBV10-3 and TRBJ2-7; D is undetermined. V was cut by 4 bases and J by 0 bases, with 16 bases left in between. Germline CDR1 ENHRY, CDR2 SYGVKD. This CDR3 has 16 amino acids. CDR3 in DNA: TGTGCCATCAGTGGAATAGGAGCCCCCAACTCCTACGAGCAGTACTTC. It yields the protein CAISGIGAPNSYEQYF.

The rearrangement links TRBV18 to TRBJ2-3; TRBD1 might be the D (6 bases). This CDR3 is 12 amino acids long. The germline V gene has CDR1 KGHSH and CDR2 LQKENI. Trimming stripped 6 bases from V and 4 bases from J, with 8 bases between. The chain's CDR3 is CASSNRADTQYF. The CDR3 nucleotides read TGTGCCAGCTCCAACAGGGCAGATACGCAGTATTTT.

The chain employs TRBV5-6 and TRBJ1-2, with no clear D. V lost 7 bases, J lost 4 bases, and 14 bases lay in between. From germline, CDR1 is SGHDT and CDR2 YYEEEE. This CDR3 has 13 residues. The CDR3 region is CASADAGSYGYTF. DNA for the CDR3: TGTGCCAGCGCCGATGCCGGGTCCTATGGCTACACCTTC. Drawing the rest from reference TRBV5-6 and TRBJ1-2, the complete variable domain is DAGVTQSPTHLIKTRGQQVTLRCSPKSGHDTVSWYQQALGQGPQFIFQYYEEEERQRGNFPDRFSGHQFPNYSSELNVNALLLGDSALYLCASADAGSYGYTFGSGTRLTVV.

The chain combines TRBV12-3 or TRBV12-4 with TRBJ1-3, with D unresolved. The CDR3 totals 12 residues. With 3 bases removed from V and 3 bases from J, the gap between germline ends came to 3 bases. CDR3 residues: CASSFYGNTIYF. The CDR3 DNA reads TGTGCCAGCAGTTTTTATGGAAACACCATATATTTT.

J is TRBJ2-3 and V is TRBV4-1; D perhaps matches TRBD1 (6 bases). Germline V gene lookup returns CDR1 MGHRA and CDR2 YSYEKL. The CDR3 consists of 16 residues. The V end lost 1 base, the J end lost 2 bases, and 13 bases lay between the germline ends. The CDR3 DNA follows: TGCGCCAGCAGCCAAGGGGACACACGCACCACAGATACGCAGTATTTT. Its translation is CASSQGDTRTTDTQYF.

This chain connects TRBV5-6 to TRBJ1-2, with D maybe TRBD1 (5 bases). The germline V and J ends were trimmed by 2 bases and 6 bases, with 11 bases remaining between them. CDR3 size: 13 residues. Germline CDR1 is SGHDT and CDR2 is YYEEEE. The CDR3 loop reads CASSFGGGDGYTF. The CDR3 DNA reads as TGTGCCAGCAGCTTTGGGGGAGGGGATGGCTACACCTTC.

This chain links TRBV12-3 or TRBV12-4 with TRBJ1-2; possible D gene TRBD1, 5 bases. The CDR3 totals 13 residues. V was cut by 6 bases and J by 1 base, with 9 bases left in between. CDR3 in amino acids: CASRRGLNYGYTF. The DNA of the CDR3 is TGTGCCAGCAGAAGGGGACTTAACTATGGCTACACCTTC.

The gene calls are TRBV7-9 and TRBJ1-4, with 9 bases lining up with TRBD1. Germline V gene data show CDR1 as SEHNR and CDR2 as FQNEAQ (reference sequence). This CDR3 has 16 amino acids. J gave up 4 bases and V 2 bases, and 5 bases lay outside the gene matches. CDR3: CASSLYLGQGNEKLFF. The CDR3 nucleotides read TGTGCCAGCAGCTTATATCTGGGACAGGGTAATGAAAAACTGTTTTTT.

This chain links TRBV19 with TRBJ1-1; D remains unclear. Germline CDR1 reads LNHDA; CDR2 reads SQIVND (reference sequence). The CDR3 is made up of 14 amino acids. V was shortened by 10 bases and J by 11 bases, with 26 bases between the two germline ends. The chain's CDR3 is CATLSGILLTEAFF. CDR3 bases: TGTGCCACCTTGAGCGGGATTCTTCTAACCGAGGCTTTCTTT.

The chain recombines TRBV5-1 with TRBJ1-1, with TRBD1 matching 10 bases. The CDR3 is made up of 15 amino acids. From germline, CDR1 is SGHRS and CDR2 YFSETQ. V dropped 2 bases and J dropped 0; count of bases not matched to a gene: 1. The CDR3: CASSFGTGVNTEAFF. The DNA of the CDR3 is TGCGCCAGCAGCTTTGGGACAGGGGTGAACACTGAAGCTTTCTTT.

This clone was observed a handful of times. The CDR3 nucleotides read TGTGCCAGCTCACCACCGATGCGACTACTGGATGAGCAGTTCTTC. It specifies CASSPPMRLLDEQFF. The chain uses TRBV18 and TRBJ2-1; possible D gene TRBD2, 5 bases. This CDR3 is built from 15 residues. Trimming cost V 0 bases and J 8 bases, with 14 bases left between them. The germline V gene encodes CDR1 KGHSH and CDR2 LQKENI.

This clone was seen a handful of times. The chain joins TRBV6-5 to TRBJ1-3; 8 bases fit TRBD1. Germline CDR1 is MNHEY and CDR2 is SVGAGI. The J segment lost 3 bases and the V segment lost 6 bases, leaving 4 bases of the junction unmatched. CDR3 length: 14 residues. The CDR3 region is CASRRTGFGNTIYF. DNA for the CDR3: TGTGCCAGCAGGCGGACAGGGTTTGGAAACACCATATATTTT.

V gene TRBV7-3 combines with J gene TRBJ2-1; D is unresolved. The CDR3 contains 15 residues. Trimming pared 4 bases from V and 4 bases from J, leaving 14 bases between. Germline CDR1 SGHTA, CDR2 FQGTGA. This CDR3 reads CASSSTKDSYNEQFF. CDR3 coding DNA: TGTGCCAGCAGCTCCACTAAGGATTCTTACAATGAGCAGTTCTTC.